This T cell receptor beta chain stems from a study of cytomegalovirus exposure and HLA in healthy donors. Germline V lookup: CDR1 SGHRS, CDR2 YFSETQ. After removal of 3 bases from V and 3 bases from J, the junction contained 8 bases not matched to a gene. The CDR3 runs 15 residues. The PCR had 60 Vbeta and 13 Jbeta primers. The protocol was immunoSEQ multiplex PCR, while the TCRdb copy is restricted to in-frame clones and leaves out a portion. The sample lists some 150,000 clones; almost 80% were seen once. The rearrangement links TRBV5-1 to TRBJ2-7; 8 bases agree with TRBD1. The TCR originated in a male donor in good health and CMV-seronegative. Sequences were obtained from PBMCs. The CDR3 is CASSYLGQGDYEQYF. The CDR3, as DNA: TGCGCCAGCAGCTATCTCGGACAGGGAGACTACGAGCAGTACTTC.